Listed below are T cell receptor beta chains from one sample, sequenced in a study of OX40 agonist ivuxolimab in advanced cancers. TCRdb's table, derived via immunoSEQ multiplex PCR, lists solely in-frame clones and lacks some. This table has some 74,000 clones, 86% appearing once. Sample: CD4+ or CD8+ T cells sorted from blood, taken in a trial of the OX40 agonist ivuxolimab. All receptors derive from an adult with an advanced solid tumor such as melanoma, head and neck, liver or kidney cancer. Each CDR3 is given with its conserved first and last residue. A D gene is named only where the DNA matches it firmly. Only some rows state a clone size, as once, few, many or a class for expanded clones.

clone_size	d_call	v_call	j_call	cdr3_nt	cdr3_aa
few	.	TRBV2	TRBJ1-5	TGTGCCAGCAGTGGGGACGCGAGCAATCAGCCCCAGCATTTT	CASSGDASNQPQHF
.	TRBD1	TRBV29-1	TRBJ2-7	TGCAGCGTGGACAGGGGTAGGGAGCAGTACTTC	CSVDRGREQYF
.	.	TRBV19	TRBJ1-6	TGTGCCAGTAGTTCCCTGACGAATTCACCCCTCCACTTT	CASSSLTNSPLHF
.	TRBD1	TRBV11-2	TRBJ2-2	TGTGCCAGCAGCCTCGGACAGGGGAACGGGGAGCTGTTTTTT	CASSLGQGNGELFF
many	.	TRBV11-2	TRBJ1-1	TGTGCCAGCAGCCGAACCACCGCCGGCACTGAAGCTTTCTTT	CASSRTTAGTEAFF
.	.	TRBV19	TRBJ2-7	TGTGCCAGTCCCAACGAGCAGTACTTC	CASPNEQYF
few	.	TRBV30	TRBJ1-4	TGTGCCTGGAAAGGGGGAGGGGCGAAAAAACTGTTTTTT	CAWKGGGAKKLFF
.	.	TRBV9	TRBJ2-1	TGTGCCAGCAGCGTAGAAGCCACTAGGTCCTACAATGAGCAGTTCTTC	CASSVEATRSYNEQFF
.	.	TRBV9	TRBJ2-1	TGTGCCAGCAGCCTCCAGCGGGCGACTGAGCAGTTCTTC	CASSLQRATEQFF
.	.	TRBV11-2	TRBJ2-7	TGTGCCAGCAGCTCCGGTTCGTACGAGCAGTACTTC	CASSSGSYEQYF
.	TRBD1	TRBV7-2	TRBJ2-4	TGTGCCAGCAGCTCGTCCGTAGGGACAGGGGGGATGACTCAGTACTTC	CASSSSVGTGGMTQYF
.	TRBD2	TRBV18	TRBJ2-1	TGTGCCAGCTCACCATTTAGCGGGAGCAACGGAAATGAGCAGTTCTTC	CASSPFSGSNGNEQFF
.	.	TRBV7-7	TRBJ2-3	TGTGCCGTAGGGGGGCGGGGAGGAGATACGCAGTATTTT	CAVGGRGGDTQYF
.	.	TRBV30	TRBJ2-7	TGTGCCTGGGGGGACCGCGCCTACGAGCAGTACTTC	CAWGDRAYEQYF
.	.	TRBV7-6	TRBJ2-3	TGTGCCAGCAGCTTAGGTCCGCGCCGGGCAGATACGCAGTATTTT	CASSLGPRRADTQYF
.	.	TRBV6-5	TRBJ2-7	TGTGCCAGCAGTTACAGTACAGCCTCCTACGAGCAGTACTTC	CASSYSTASYEQYF
few	.	TRBV11-3	TRBJ2-1	TGTGCCAGCAGCTTGGAGGGGTATGGTGAGCAGTTCTTC	CASSLEGYGEQFF
.	TRBD1	TRBV27	TRBJ1-5	TGTGCCAGCAGTTTATATCCAGGGGGTGATCAGCCCCAGCATTTT	CASSLYPGGDQPQHF
.	.	TRBV18	TRBJ1-1	TGTGCCAGCTCACCACCGCTGGGGGGTTCGTTCACTGAAGCTTTCTTT	CASSPPLGGSFTEAFF
.	.	TRBV6-6	TRBJ1-1	TGTGCCGGACGACACCCGAACACTGAAGCTTTCTTT	CAGRHPNTEAFF